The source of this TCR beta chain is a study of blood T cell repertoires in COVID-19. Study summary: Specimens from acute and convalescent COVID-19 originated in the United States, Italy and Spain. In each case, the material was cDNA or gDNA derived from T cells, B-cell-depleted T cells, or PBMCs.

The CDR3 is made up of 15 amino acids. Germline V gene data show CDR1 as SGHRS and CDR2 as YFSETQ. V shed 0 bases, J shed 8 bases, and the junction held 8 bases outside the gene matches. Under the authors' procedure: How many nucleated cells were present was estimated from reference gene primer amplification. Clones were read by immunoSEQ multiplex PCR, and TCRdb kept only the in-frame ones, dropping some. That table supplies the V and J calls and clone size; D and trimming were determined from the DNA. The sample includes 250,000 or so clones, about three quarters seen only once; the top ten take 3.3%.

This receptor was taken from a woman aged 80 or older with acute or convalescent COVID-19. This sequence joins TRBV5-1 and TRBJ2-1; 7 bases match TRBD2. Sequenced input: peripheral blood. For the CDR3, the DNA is TGCGCCAGCAGCTTGGATGGGACTAAGGTCGATGAGCAGTTCTTC. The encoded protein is CASSLDGTKVDEQFF.